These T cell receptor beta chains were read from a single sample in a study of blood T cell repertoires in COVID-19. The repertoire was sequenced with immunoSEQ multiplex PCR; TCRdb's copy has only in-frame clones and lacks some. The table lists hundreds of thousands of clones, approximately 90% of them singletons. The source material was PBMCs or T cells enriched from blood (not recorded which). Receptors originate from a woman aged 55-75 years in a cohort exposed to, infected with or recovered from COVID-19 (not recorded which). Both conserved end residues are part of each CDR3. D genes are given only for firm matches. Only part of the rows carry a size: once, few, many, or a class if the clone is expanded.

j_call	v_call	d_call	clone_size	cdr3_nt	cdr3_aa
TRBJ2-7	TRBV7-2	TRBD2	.	TGTGCCAGCAGCATGGCCGCGGGAGGGGGGTACGAGCAGTACTTC	CASSMAAGGGYEQYF
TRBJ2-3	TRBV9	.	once	TGTGCCAGCAGCGTAGGGGACGGGAGTACAGATACGCAGTATTTT	CASSVGDGSTDTQYF
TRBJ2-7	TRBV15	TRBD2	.	TGTGCCACCAGCAGAGATCGGGAGGGCGAGCAGTACTTC	CATSRDREGEQYF
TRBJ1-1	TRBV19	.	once	TGTGCCAGTAGTATAGGTGAATTCTACAGGGCGGGTAACACTGAAGCTTTCTTT	CASSIGEFYRAGNTEAFF
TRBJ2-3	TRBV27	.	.	TGTGCCAGCAGTTTACAGGGAATCACAGATACGCAGTATTTT	CASSLQGITDTQYF
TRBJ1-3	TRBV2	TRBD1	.	TGTGCCAGCAGTGCACAGGGGAGAAACACCATATATTTT	CASSAQGRNTIYF
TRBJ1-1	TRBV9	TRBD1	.	TGTGCCAGCAGCGTAGCGGGGACAGGAGAAGCTTTCTTT	CASSVAGTGEAFF
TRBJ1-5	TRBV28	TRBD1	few	TGTGCCAGCAGTCTCCGGGACAGGGGACAGCCCCAGCATTTT	CASSLRDRGQPQHF
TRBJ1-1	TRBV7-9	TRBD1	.	TGTGCCAGCAGCTTAGGGGACAGGGAGAACACTGAAGCTTTCTTT	CASSLGDRENTEAFF
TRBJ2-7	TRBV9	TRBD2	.	TGTGCCAGCAGCCCTAGCGGGAGTCTTCTTTGGTCCTACGAGCAGTACTTC	CASSPSGSLLWSYEQYF
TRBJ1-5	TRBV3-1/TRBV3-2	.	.	TGTGCCAGCAGCCAAGATCGGGGGAGAGGGCAGCCCCAGCATTTT	CASSQDRGRGQPQHF
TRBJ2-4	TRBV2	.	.	TGTGCCAGCATCCAGGGCAAAAACATTCAGTACTTC	CASIQGKNIQYF